Listed here are 31 T cell receptor beta chains from one sample, sequenced in a study of T cell changes during pregnancy in multiple sclerosis. Clones were read by immunoSEQ multiplex PCR, and TCRdb kept only the in-frame ones, dropping some. Of fewer than 110,000 clones in the sample, roughly 90% were seen once. Sequencing was performed on peripheral blood, taken in the third trimester of pregnancy. The source is a female donor in good health, enrolled as a control in a pregnancy study.

V is TRBV7-2 and J is TRBJ2-5, with D possibly TRBD2 on 6 matching bases. V was trimmed by 0 bases and J by 5 bases, leaving 16 bases between them. The CDR3 covers 16 residues. CDR1 is SGHTA and CDR2 is FQGNSA in the germline V gene. CDR3 loop: CASSLASRRGRETQYF. CDR3 bases: TGTGCCAGCAGCTTAGCGAGTAGGAGGGGTCGGGAGACCCAGTACTTC.

This clone was seen once. This rearrangement joins TRBV5-1 to TRBJ1-1; D call uncertain. Germline lookup yields CDR1 SGHRS and CDR2 YFSETQ. V was pared by 5 bases and J by 8 bases, with 10 bases between. The CDR3 covers 11 residues. The CDR3 spells CASREGGEAFF. CDR3 nucleotide sequence: TGCGCCAGCAGGGAGGGAGGCGAAGCTTTCTTT.

The CDR3 nucleotides read TGTGCCAGCACTGGGGACAGTAACAATGAGCAGTTCTTC. This encodes CASTGDSNNEQFF. The J gene is TRBJ2-1, the V gene TRBV2; 7 bases match TRBD1. Per the germline V gene, CDR1 is SNHLY and CDR2 is FYNNEI. V shed 7 bases and J 5 bases; nucleotides not matched to a gene: 5. CDR3 length: 13 residues.

The V call is TRBV7-3, the J call TRBJ1-1; 9 nucleotides align to TRBD1. CDR3 length: 16 residues. V gave up 3 bases and J gave up 6 bases; unmatched junction bases: 11. The V gene's germline CDR1 is SGHTA and CDR2 FQGTGA. The CDR3 bases are TGTGCCAGCAGCTTCGGAGGACAGGGGACCTTCGCTGAAGCTTTCTTT. It encodes CASSFGGQGTFAEAFF.

The chain uses TRBV29-1 and TRBJ1-1; tentative D call: TRBD1 (6 bases). The CDR3 runs 14 residues. Germline values: CDR1 SQVTM, CDR2 ANQGSEA. V was trimmed by 4 bases and J by 3 bases, leaving 15 bases between them. CDR3 loop: CSVGQRQGHTEAFF. The CDR3 DNA reads TGCAGCGTTGGACAAAGGCAGGGGCACACTGAAGCTTTCTTT. Variable domain in full (rest from reference TRBV29-1 and TRBJ1-1): SAVISQKPSRDICQRGTSLTIQCQVDSQVTMMFWYRQQPGQSLTLIATANQGSEATYESGFVIDKFPISRPNLTFSTLTVSNMSPEDSSIYLCSVGQRQGHTEAFFGQGTRLTVV.

The chain employs TRBV6-6 and TRBJ2-3, with a weak D call TRBD2 (6 bases). Germline-derived CDR1 and CDR2 are MNHNY and SVGAGI (reference sequence). The CDR3 totals 15 residues. Trimming pared 0 bases from V and 3 bases from J, leaving 10 bases between. CDR3 protein: CASSYSVGRTDTQYF. CDR3 DNA: TGTGCCAGCAGTTACTCGGTGGGGAGGACAGATACGCAGTATTTT.

This clone has only a few counts. The V and J genes are TRBV5-4 and TRBJ1-1; the D gene is possibly TRBD1 (5 bases). V gave up 0 bases and J gave up 7 bases, with 10 bases separating them. CDR3 length: 13 residues. The germline CDR1 and CDR2 sequences are SGHNT and YYREEE (reference sequence). CDR3 region: CASSLVGGIEAFF. Here the CDR3 DNA reads TGTGCCAGCAGCTTGGTTGGGGGGATTGAAGCTTTCTTT. Variable domain in full (rest from reference TRBV5-4 and TRBJ1-1): ETGVTQSPTHLIKTRGQQVTLRCSSQSGHNTVSWYQQALGQGPQFIFQYYREEENGRGNFPPRFSGLQFPNYSSELNVNALELDDSALYLCASSLVGGIEAFFGQGTRLTVV.

The chain combines TRBV4-1 with TRBJ2-2; D not certain. Germline V gene sequence: CDR1 MGHRA, CDR2 YSYEKL. Trimming stripped 0 bases from V and 0 bases from J, with 8 bases between. The CDR3 contains 16 residues. DNA for the CDR3: TGCGCCAGCAGCCAAGACGGCAGGCCGAACACCGGGGAGCTGTTTTTT. Translating it yields CASSQDGRPNTGELFF.

V gene TRBV28 combines with J gene TRBJ1-1; D gene unclear. CDR3 length: 12 amino acids. Trimming stripped 10 bases from V and 9 bases from J, with 18 bases between. CDR1 and CDR2 from the germline V gene are MDHEN and SYDVKM. The CDR3 nucleotides are TGTGCCACCGAAACTCTGGTGTCCCAAGCTTTCTTT. Translating gives CATETLVSQAFF.

V and J are TRBV4-2 and TRBJ2-3; TRBD2 matches at 7 bases. The CDR3 runs 17 residues. Germline V gene sequence: CDR1 LGHNA, CDR2 YNFKEQ. V shed 5 bases and J 2 bases; nucleotides not matched to a gene: 13. The CDR3 bases are TGTGCCAGCAGCTCGATGCGACGGGGGGAGTTCACAGATACGCAGTATTTT. This gives the protein CASSSMRRGEFTDTQYF.

This rearrangement joins TRBV19 to TRBJ1-5; TRBD1 is a possible D gene (5 bases). The CDR3 spans 15 residues. Germline V gives CDR1 LNHDA, CDR2 SQIVND (reference sequence). The V gene lost 5 bases and the J gene lost 4 bases, with 15 bases spanning the gap. CDR3 nucleotide sequence: TGTGCCAGTAGTTTGGGGCAGGGTGGGAATCAGCCCCAGCATTTT. Amino acids: CASSLGQGGNQPQHF.

The chain uses TRBV27 and TRBJ2-3; possible D gene TRBD1, 6 bases. Germline CDR1 is MNHEY and CDR2 is SMNVEV (reference sequence). With 0 bases removed from V and 3 bases from J, the gap between germline ends came to 10 bases. The CDR3 contains 15 residues. The CDR3 nucleotides are TGTGCCAGCAGTTTATCGGGACAAAAGACAGATACGCAGTATTTT. It yields the protein CASSLSGQKTDTQYF.

J is TRBJ2-6 and V is TRBV5-4; perhaps TRBD2 as D (6 bases). The V end lost 0 bases, the J end lost 2 bases, and 12 bases lay between the germline ends. Germline V gene data show CDR1 as SGHNT and CDR2 as YYREEE (reference sequence). This CDR3 has 17 residues. CDR3 in DNA: TGTGCCAGCAGCTTGGTCGGGGGACTCCCTGGGGCCAACGTCCTGACTTTC. Translation: CASSLVGGLPGANVLTF.

The V and J genes are TRBV5-1 and TRBJ2-7; tentatively, D is TRBD2 (6 bases). The CDR3 loop spans 15 amino acids. Germline CDR1 SGHRS, CDR2 YFSETQ. Trimming left V 3 bases short and J 0 bases short, with 13 bases between. DNA for the CDR3: TGCGCCAGCAGCTCTGGCGCTAGCGACTCCTACGAGCAGTACTTC. Translating gives CASSSGASDSYEQYF. Full variable domain (missing parts from reference TRBV5-1 and TRBJ2-7): KAGVTQTPRYLIKTRGQQVTLSCSPISGHRSVSWYQQTPGQGLQFLFEYFSETQRNKGNFPGRFSGRQFSNSRSEMNVSTLELGDSALYLCASSSGASDSYEQYFGPGTRLTVT.

A word on this clone: No DNA is shown, since the ends of the CDR3 on it are uncertain; the CDR3 is the one TCRdb lists. The V call is TRBV7-6, the J call TRBJ2-5; the DNA was not compared with TRBD2, the D call given in the table. Per germline, CDR1 SGHVS and CDR2 FNYEAQ. The CDR3 has 16 residues if both end residues are counted. The CDR3 spells CASSSSTSGSQETQYF.

This chain links TRBV19 with TRBJ1-2; D is unresolved. The V gene's germline CDR1 is LNHDA and CDR2 SQIVND (reference sequence). The length of the CDR3 is 14 residues. The V end was cut by 5 bases, the J end by 2 bases, with 12 bases between. CDR3 residues: CASSPMTENYGYTF. CDR3 nucleotides: TGTGCCAGTAGTCCAATGACGGAGAACTATGGCTACACCTTC.

The chain links TRBV7-9 to TRBJ1-2, with TRBD1 matching 9 bases. V dropped 3 bases and J dropped 1; count of bases not matched to a gene: 15. The CDR3 is 19 residues long. CDR1 and CDR2 (germline): SEHNR, FQNEAQ (reference sequence). The CDR3 DNA reads as TGTGCCAGCAGCTTCCAGACCGGGACAGGGATTCCTTTTAACTATGGCTACACCTTC. Translated: CASSFQTGTGIPFNYGYTF.

The chain recombines TRBV9 with TRBJ2-1; 11 bases map to TRBD2. The V segment lost 7 bases and the J segment 8 bases; nucleotides outside the gene matches: 11. The length of the CDR3 is 15 residues. Germline loops: CDR1 SGDLS, CDR2 YYNGEE. CDR3 residues: CASGDLLAGGHEQFF. In nucleotides, the CDR3 is TGTGCCAGCGGAGACCTTCTAGCGGGGGGACATGAGCAGTTCTTC. The full variable domain, its missing parts supplied by reference TRBV9 and TRBJ2-1, is DSGVTQTPKHLITATGQRVTLRCSPRSGDLSVYWYQQSLDQGLQFLIQYYNGEERAKGNILERFSAQQFPDLHSELNLSSLELGDSALYFCASGDLLAGGHEQFFGPGTRLTVL.

This chain connects TRBV4-2 to TRBJ2-6; a weak D match, TRBD1 (5 bases). There are 18 residues in the CDR3. CDR1 LGHNA and CDR2 YNFKEQ come from the germline V gene. The V and J ends lost 0 bases and 0 bases respectively, with 12 bases between them. The CDR3 nucleotides read TGTGCCAGCAGCCAAGATTTGGGGCTGATCTCTGGGGCCAACGTCCTGACTTTC. This translates into CASSQDLGLISGANVLTF.

This chain joins TRBV7-2 and TRBJ2-1, with a tentative D call TRBD2 (5 bases). The germline CDR1 and CDR2 sequences are SGHTA and FQGNSA. V lost 5 bases to trimming and J lost 6 bases, with 23 bases between them. This CDR3 is built from 17 residues. Here the CDR3 DNA reads TGTGCCAGCAGCCGATCGACAAGTTACCCAGCGGCCAATGAGCAGTTCTTC. It codes for CASSRSTSYPAANEQFF.

This clone was seen a single time. This chain connects TRBV27 to TRBJ2-7; 8 positions match TRBD1. The V gene end was trimmed by 4 bases and the J gene end by 4 bases; junction bases not matched to a gene: 9. The CDR3 is 15 amino acids. The germline gives CDR1 MNHEY, CDR2 SMNVEV (reference sequence). The chain's CDR3 is CASSSGQGLRYEQYF. Written as DNA, the CDR3 is TGTGCCAGCAGTTCTGGACAGGGCCTTCGGTACGAGCAGTACTTC.

V usage is TRBV7-2 and J usage is TRBJ1-1; D perhaps matches TRBD1 (6 bases). The germline V gene encodes CDR1 SGHTA and CDR2 FQGNSA. The CDR3 covers 16 residues. Trimming removed 4 bases at V and 5 bases at J, with 20 bases between. This CDR3 is CASSYNYRDFGTEAFF. The CDR3, as DNA: TGTGCCAGCAGCTACAACTACAGGGATTTTGGAACTGAAGCTTTCTTT.

The chain joins TRBV6-1 to TRBJ2-3; perhaps TRBD2 as D (6 bases). The germline gives CDR1 MNHNS, CDR2 SASEGT. The V end was cut by 5 bases, the J end by 2 bases, with 14 bases between. This CDR3 comprises 15 residues. The CDR3 coding sequence is TGTGCCAGCAGTAACCTGGGGGGAAACACAGATACGCAGTATTTT. Amino acid sequence: CASSNLGGNTDTQYF.

The rearrangement links TRBV11-3 to TRBJ1-1, with D unresolved. This CDR3 contains 13 residues. Trimming stripped 6 bases from V and 0 bases from J, with 8 bases between. Germline CDR1 is SGHNT and CDR2 is YENEEA. Here the CDR3 reads CASSKTMNTEAFF. For the CDR3, the DNA is TGTGCCAGCAGTAAGACAATGAACACTGAAGCTTTCTTT.

The V call is TRBV27, the J call TRBJ1-4, with 9 bases matching TRBD1. The CDR3 has 17 amino acids. CDR1 is MNHEY and CDR2 is SMNVEV in the germline V gene (reference sequence). The V and J ends lost 7 bases and 0 bases, in that order; junction bases with no gene match: 9. CDR3 residues: CASKVGTGTATNEKLFF. Written as DNA, the CDR3 is TGTGCCAGCAAGGTCGGGACAGGGACTGCAACTAATGAAAAACTGTTTTTT.

In nucleotides, the CDR3 is TGTGCCAGTAGTATAGGGGTACGGAGGGGTGGCTACACCTTC. Translated: CASSIGVRRGGYTF. The V and J genes are TRBV19 and TRBJ1-2; TRBD1 might be the D (5 bases). Looked up from germline, CDR1 is LNHDA and CDR2 is SQIVND (reference sequence). This CDR3 comprises 14 residues. V dropped 1 base and J dropped 7 bases, with 13 bases sitting between them.

The chain carries TRBV7-9 and TRBJ1-2; 7 bases match TRBD1. V shed 4 bases and J 3 bases; nucleotides not matched to a gene: 8. Germline V gene data show CDR1 as SEHNR and CDR2 as FQNEAQ (reference sequence). The CDR3 length is 15 residues. This chain's CDR3 is CASSSEQGTDYGYTF. CDR3 DNA sequence: TGTGCCAGCAGCTCGGAACAGGGGACTGACTATGGCTACACCTTC.

The chain couples TRBV5-1 to TRBJ1-4; D is unresolved. V was clipped by 5 bases and J by 4 bases, with 12 bases between them. The CDR3 has 14 residues. The germline V gene has CDR1 SGHRS and CDR2 YFSETQ. The DNA for the CDR3 is TGCGCCAGCAGTCCTGAGGGAGGTAATGAAAAACTGTTTTTT. This translates into CASSPEGGNEKLFF.

The rearrangement links TRBV9 to TRBJ2-3; 12 bases are a match to TRBD2. This CDR3 region has 16 residues. Trimming removed 2 bases from V and 1 base from J; junction bases left unmatched: 2. In germline, CDR1 is SGDLS, CDR2 YYNGEE. The CDR3 DNA reads TGTGCCAGCAGCGTCGGACTAGCGGGACGCACAGATACGCAGTATTTT. Translated, it gives CASSVGLAGRTDTQYF.

The chain uses TRBV5-6 and TRBJ2-7; 9 positions match TRBD1. Germline trimming cut 0 bases from V and 5 bases from J; bases unmatched to any gene: 3. The CDR3 has 14 amino acids. Germline V gives CDR1 SGHDT, CDR2 YYEEEE. The CDR3 nucleotides are TGTGCCAGCAGCTTGGACAGGGGGCGGGACGAGCAGTACTTC. The encoded protein is CASSLDRGRDEQYF. Together with reference TRBV5-6 and TRBJ2-7, the CDR3 gives the full variable domain: DAGVTQSPTHLIKTRGQQVTLRCSPKSGHDTVSWYQQALGQGPQFIFQYYEEEERQRGNFPDRFSGHQFPNYSSELNVNALLLGDSALYLCASSLDRGRDEQYFGPGTRLTVT.

This clone rates as medium-sized. The chain is built from TRBV4-3 and TRBJ1-2; D is perhaps TRBD1 (5 bases). The CDR3 consists of 13 residues. Between the trimmed V and J ends, which lost 0 bases and 11 bases, there was a span of 13 bases. Looked up from germline, CDR1 is LGHNA and CDR2 is YSLEER. The CDR3 protein is CASSQEGYGAYTF. CDR3 in DNA: TGCGCCAGCAGCCAAGAAGGATATGGGGCTTACACCTTC.